Listed here are 25 T cell receptor beta chains from one sample, sequenced in a study of identifying expanded T cells in peripheral blood. The method was immunoSEQ multiplex PCR; TCRdb's version includes in-frame clones alone and lacks a portion of them. The sample holds some 99,000 clones; about 87% are singletons and the top ten take about 8.6%. The sample was blood. These TCRs come from a person aged 18 to 75 in good health.

This sequence joins TRBV14 and TRBJ2-7, with D possibly being TRBD2 (5 bases). CDR1 SGHDN and CDR2 FVKESK come from the germline V gene. This CDR3 has 14 amino acids. Trimming cost V 1 base and J 3 bases, with 10 bases left between them. CDR3 DNA: TGTGCCAGCAGCCAAGCCCATGAGGGCTACGAGCAGTACTTC. Translating it yields CASSQAHEGYEQYF.

This chain links TRBV19 with TRBJ1-5; D call uncertain. The CDR3 runs to 14 residues. V was pared by 1 base and J by 4 bases, with 8 bases between. Germline CDR1 LNHDA, CDR2 SQIVND (reference sequence). Written as DNA, the CDR3 is TGTGCCAGTAGTATAGCCCGCCAGAATCAGCCCCAGCATTTT. This translates into CASSIARQNQPQHF. Variable domain in full (rest from reference TRBV19 and TRBJ1-5): DGGITQSPKYLFRKEGQNVTLSCEQNLNHDAMYWYRQDPGQGLRLIYYSQIVNDFQKGDIAEGYSVSREKKESFPLTVTSAQKNPTAFYLCASSIARQNQPQHFGDGTRLSIL.

The chain couples TRBV11-1 to TRBJ2-7; D is undetermined. CDR3 length: 14 residues. Germline V CDR1 and CDR2: SGHAT, FQDESV (reference sequence). Trimming left V 3 bases short and J 2 bases short, with 11 bases between. CDR3 DNA sequence: TGTGCCAGCAGCTTCGCGGACCAGACCTACGAGCAGTACTTC. Its protein product is CASSFADQTYEQYF.

V usage is TRBV2 and J usage is TRBJ1-1; D is unclear. V gave up 5 bases and J gave up 7 bases, with 14 bases separating them. The CDR3 runs to 13 residues. Germline V gene sequence: CDR1 SNHLY, CDR2 FYNNEI. The CDR3 loop reads CASSQPGDFEAFF. The CDR3 coding sequence is TGTGCCAGCAGTCAACCGGGAGATTTTGAAGCTTTCTTT.

The rearrangement joins TRBV7-8 to TRBJ1-1; D not certain. The CDR3 loop spans 15 amino acids. Germline V gene data show CDR1 as SGHVS and CDR2 as FQNEAQ. V was cut by 8 bases and J by 8 bases, with 24 bases left in between. The CDR3 region is CASASGRDPAVEAFF. The CDR3 DNA follows: TGTGCCAGCGCATCGGGCCGAGACCCCGCAGTGGAAGCTTTCTTT.

The rearrangement uses TRBV14 and TRBJ2-3, with 13 bases aligning to TRBD2. The germline V gene encodes CDR1 SGHDN and CDR2 FVKESK. Unmatched junction bases numbered 3, after V lost 4 bases and J lost 5 bases. CDR3 size: 15 residues. CDR3 DNA: TGTGCCAGCAGCCCCGGACTAGCGGGAGTAGATACGCAGTATTTT. Protein: CASSPGLAGVDTQYF.

V usage is TRBV11-3 and J usage is TRBJ2-2; TRBD2 is a possible D gene (5 bases). The V end was cut by 5 bases, the J end by 6 bases, with 16 bases between. This CDR3 spans 15 amino acids. Per the germline V gene, CDR1 is SGHNT and CDR2 is YENEEA. Written as DNA, the CDR3 is TGTGCCAGCAGCCTAGCACCGTCAGGACCCGGGGAGCTGTTTTTT. As protein: CASSLAPSGPGELFF. Looking up the rest from reference TRBV11-3 and TRBJ2-2 gives the full variable domain: EAGVVQSPRYKIIEKKQPVAFWCNPISGHNTLYWYLQNLGQGPELLIRYENEEAVDDSQLPKDRFSAERLKGVDSTLKIQPAELGDSAVYLCASSLAPSGPGELFFGEGSRLTVL.

This clone has only a few counts. The junction departs from germline at one end; a sequencing error may be responsible. CDR3 DNA sequence: TGTGCCAGCAGTTACTCGCAGGGCTCCGACGAGCAGTACTTC. Amino acids: CASSYSQGSDEQYF. This sequence joins TRBV6-5 and TRBJ2-7; D perhaps matches TRBD1 (5 bases). The V gene's germline CDR1 is MNHEY and CDR2 SVGAGI. CDR3 size: 14 residues.

V is TRBV5-6 and J is TRBJ1-5; no reliable D call. V lost 1 base and J 4 bases, leaving 9 bases between the germline ends. The CDR3 extends over 14 amino acids. Per germline, CDR1 SGHDT and CDR2 YYEEEE. The CDR3 loop reads CASSLRRNNQPQHF. The CDR3 bases are TGTGCCAGCAGCTTGAGACGGAATAATCAGCCCCAGCATTTT.

The chain is built from TRBV6-1 and TRBJ1-1, with 9 bases lining up with TRBD1. Trimming took 5 bases from V and 3 from J; bases not matched to a gene: 1. The CDR3 is 13 residues long. Germline-derived CDR1 and CDR2 are MNHNS and SASEGT. The CDR3 sequence is CASSRQGDTEAFF. The CDR3, as DNA: TGTGCCAGCAGTAGACAGGGGGACACTGAAGCTTTCTTT.

V and J are TRBV25-1 and TRBJ2-2; D is perhaps TRBD1 (5 bases). The CDR3 is 16 residues long. The V end was cut by 0 bases, the J end by 0 bases, with 8 bases between. CDR1 and CDR2 (germline): MGHDK, SYGVNS. Here the CDR3 DNA reads TGTGCCAGCAGTGAATACGACAGACCGAACACCGGGGAGCTGTTTTTT. This gives the protein CASSEYDRPNTGELFF. Based on the CDR3 plus reference TRBV25-1 and TRBJ2-2, the full variable domain is EADIYQTPRYLVIGTGKKITLECSQTMGHDKMYWYQQDPGMELHLIHYSYGVNSTEKGDLSSESTVSRIRTEHFPLTLESARPSHTSQYLCASSEYDRPNTGELFFGEGSRLTVL.

The genes are TRBV9 and TRBJ1-3; TRBD1 might be the D (5 bases). The CDR3 is 15 amino acids. V was shortened by 0 bases and J by 0 bases, with 7 bases between the two germline ends. The germline V gene encodes CDR1 SGDLS and CDR2 YYNGEE. The CDR3 loop reads CASSVAQGSGNTIYF. In nucleotides, the CDR3 is TGTGCCAGCAGCGTAGCGCAGGGCTCTGGAAACACCATATATTTT.

The rearrangement links TRBV27 to TRBJ1-2; perhaps TRBD1 as D (6 bases). The V end was cut by 5 bases, the J end by 4 bases, with 17 bases between. The CDR3 covers 15 residues. Germline CDR1 is MNHEY and CDR2 is SMNVEV (reference sequence). CDR3 in amino acids: CASSPFKRGGYGYTF. The CDR3 DNA is TGTGCCAGCAGTCCATTCAAAAGGGGGGGCTATGGCTACACCTTC.

The chain uses TRBV10-3 and TRBJ2-2; D gene uncertain. The CDR3 runs 14 residues. CDR1 is ENHRY, CDR2 SYGVKD, per germline. Trimming removed 4 bases at V and 2 bases at J, with 8 bases between. CDR3 coding DNA: TGTGCCATCAGTGGGGGAATTAACACCGGGGAGCTGTTTTTT. Translating it yields CAISGGINTGELFF.

V usage is TRBV4-2 and J usage is TRBJ1-3, with 7 bases identical to TRBD1. CDR3 length equals 15 residues. With 4 bases clipped from V and 3 bases from J, the junction kept 6 bases outside the gene matches. CDR1 and CDR2 from the germline V gene are LGHNA and YNFKEQ. The CDR3 nucleotides are TGTGCCAGCAGCCCACCCCAGGGGGGTGGAAACACCATATATTTT. It specifies CASSPPQGGGNTIYF.

This clone was seen ten or more times. The chain joins TRBV7-9 to TRBJ2-7; 8 positions match TRBD1. Germline loops: CDR1 SEHNR, CDR2 FQNEAQ (reference sequence). V trimming: 3 bases; J trimming: 5 bases; junction bases outside the gene matches: 6. This CDR3 has 14 amino acids. As DNA, the CDR3 is TGTGCCAGCAGCTTGAGCCAGGGGGCCCACGAGCAGTACTTC. Translation: CASSLSQGAHEQYF. Combining the CDR3 with reference TRBV7-9 and TRBJ2-7 gives the whole variable domain DTGVSQNPRHKITKRGQNVTFRCDPISEHNRLYWYRQTLGQGPEFLTYFQNEAQLEKSRLLSDRFSAERPKGSFSTLEIQRTEQGDSAMYLCASSLSQGAHEQYFGPGTRLTVT.

The V call is TRBV10-2, the J call TRBJ2-3; maybe TRBD2 (6 bases). CDR1 and CDR2 (germline): WSHSY, SAAADI. The CDR3 is made up of 15 amino acids. V lost 4 bases and J 1 base, leaving 12 bases between the germline ends. CDR3 DNA sequence: TGCGCCAGCAGTGGGGGGGAGTTGGGCACAGATACGCAGTATTTT. Translating it yields CASSGGELGTDTQYF.

This clone was observed once. The chain has TRBV7-9 and TRBJ1-1, with D maybe TRBD1 (6 bases). This CDR3 spans 14 amino acids. The V and J ends lost 3 bases and 8 bases respectively, with 16 bases between them. Germline values: CDR1 SEHNR, CDR2 FQNEAQ (reference sequence). The CDR3 sequence: CASSLLTTGGEAFF. The DNA for the CDR3 is TGTGCCAGCAGCTTGCTGACAACGGGGGGCGAAGCTTTCTTT.

This clone came up a few times. The chain is built from TRBV18 and TRBJ2-5; D is perhaps TRBD2 (6 bases). Trimming took 6 bases from V and 2 from J, leaving 13 bases between them. The CDR3 has 14 residues. Germline V gene data show CDR1 as KGHSH and CDR2 as LQKENI. CDR3 in DNA: TGTGCCAGCTCGCTTGGGACTCTTCAAGAGACCCAGTACTTC. Translating gives CASSLGTLQETQYF.

The rearrangement links TRBV7-6 to TRBJ2-7; 8 bases map to TRBD1. V was pared by 1 base and J by 7 bases, with 9 bases of the junction left unmatched. This CDR3 is 15 amino acids long. The germline V gene encodes CDR1 SGHVS and CDR2 FNYEAQ. The CDR3: CASSLVAQGAGEQYF. CDR3 DNA: TGTGCCAGCAGCTTAGTCGCCCAGGGGGCAGGGGAGCAGTACTTC.

The rearrangement links TRBV2 to TRBJ2-3, with D hard to call. CDR1 and CDR2 from the germline V gene are SNHLY and FYNNEI. This CDR3 contains 14 residues. Trimming pared 0 bases from V and 6 bases from J, leaving 10 bases between. CDR3 protein: CASSEARESDTQYF. In nucleotides, the CDR3 is TGTGCCAGCAGTGAAGCGAGAGAATCCGATACGCAGTATTTT.

The chain combines TRBV2 with TRBJ1-1; TRBD1 might be the D (6 bases). Germline CDR1 SNHLY, CDR2 FYNNEI. Trimming took 7 bases from V and 0 from J, leaving 9 bases between them. The CDR3 is 13 residues long. The CDR3 DNA reads TGTGCCAGCATGAGGACAGTGAACACTGAAGCTTTCTTT. It is translated as CASMRTVNTEAFF.

The chain links TRBV19 to TRBJ1-1, with a tentative D call TRBD1 (6 bases). Germline V gene lookup returns CDR1 LNHDA and CDR2 SQIVND (reference sequence). Trimming pared 3 bases from V and 0 bases from J, leaving 20 bases between. This CDR3 contains 18 residues. The CDR3 sequence: CASSIPRGGGLMNTEAFF. In DNA, the CDR3 is TGTGCCAGTAGTATCCCGAGGGGGGGAGGCCTCATGAACACTGAAGCTTTCTTT.

This chain uses TRBV7-2 with TRBJ1-3, with TRBD1 matching over 10 bases. J was trimmed by 9 bases and V by 5 bases; bases with no gene match: 10. Germline-derived CDR1 and CDR2 are SGHTA and FQGNSA. CDR3 length equals 15 residues. The CDR3 region has the DNA TGTGCCAGCAGCCCAAGACAGGGGGCAGGGGGCACCATATATTTT. This translates into CASSPRQGAGGTIYF.

This chain joins TRBV6-6 and TRBJ1-4; D call uncertain. From germline, CDR1 is MNHNY and CDR2 SVGAGI (reference sequence). CDR3 size: 15 residues. Trimming took off 4 bases at V and 2 bases at J, with 11 bases between the two ends. CDR3 sequence: CASSFQRPTNEKLFF. The CDR3 nucleotides are TGTGCCAGCAGTTTCCAGAGACCGACTAATGAAAAACTGTTTTTT.